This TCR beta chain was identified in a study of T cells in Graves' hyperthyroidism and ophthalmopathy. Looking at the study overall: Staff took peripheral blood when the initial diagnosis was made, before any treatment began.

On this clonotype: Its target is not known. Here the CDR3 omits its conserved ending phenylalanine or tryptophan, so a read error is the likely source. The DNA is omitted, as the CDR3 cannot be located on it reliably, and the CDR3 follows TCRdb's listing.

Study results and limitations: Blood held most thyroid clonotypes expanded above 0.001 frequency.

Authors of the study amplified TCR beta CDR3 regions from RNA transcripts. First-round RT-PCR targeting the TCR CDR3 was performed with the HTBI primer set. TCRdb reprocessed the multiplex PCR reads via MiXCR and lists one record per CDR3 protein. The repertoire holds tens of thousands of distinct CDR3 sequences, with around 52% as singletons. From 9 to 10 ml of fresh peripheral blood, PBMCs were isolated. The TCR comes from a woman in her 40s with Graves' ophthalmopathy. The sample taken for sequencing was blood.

CDR3 sequence: CASSIGQP. The chain combines TRBV19 with TRBJ1-4. Per germline, CDR1 LNHDA and CDR2 SQIVND (reference sequence). The CDR3 extends over 8 residues, inclusive of both ends.